One and the same sample provided the 28 T cell receptor beta chains below, sequenced in a study of blood T cell repertoires in COVID-19. Produced via immunoSEQ multiplex PCR; TCRdb's table is partial and in-frame only. The sample has tens of thousands of clones; about 80% are singletons. Sequenced input: peripheral blood. The receptor source for this set is a human donor with acute or convalescent COVID-19. The donor label of this sample is uncertain.

The CDR3 spells CASSLKSRTGDYNYGYTF. CDR3 coding DNA: TGTGCCAGCAGCCTAAAGAGTCGGACAGGGGATTACAACTATGGCTACACCTTC. V usage is TRBV9 and J usage is TRBJ1-2; 9 nucleotides match TRBD1. Germline CDR1 reads SGDLS; CDR2 reads YYNGEE. V lost 4 bases and J lost 2; bases outside the gene matches: 15. The CDR3 extends over 18 amino acids.

On this clone itself: At one of its ends the junction is not consistent with the germline gene, which may arise from a read error. The chain recombines TRBV27 with TRBJ2-7, with 8 bases lining up with TRBD2. This CDR3 region has 16 residues. CDR1 is MNHEY and CDR2 is SMNVEV in the germline V gene (reference sequence). CDR3 sequence (DNA): TGTGTCAGCAGTTTACTACTAGCGGCGGGAGCCTACGAGCAGTACTTC. Translated: CVSSLLLAAGAYEQYF.

This clone appeared once. CDR3 sequence: CASTRESGANVLTF. CDR3 in DNA: TGTGCCAGCACTAGAGAGTCTGGGGCCAACGTCCTGACTTTC. The chain recombines TRBV2 with TRBJ2-6; D gene ambiguous. The CDR3 totals 14 residues. The germline V gene has CDR1 SNHLY and CDR2 FYNNEI. Trimming cost V 7 bases and J 1 base, with 8 bases left between them.

The chain has TRBV12-3 or TRBV12-4 and TRBJ2-7; TRBD1 matches at 10 bases. This CDR3 contains 13 residues. The V gene end was trimmed by 8 bases and the J gene end by 3 bases; junction bases not matched to a gene: 4. CDR3 DNA sequence: TGTGCCAGCGCCCGGGACAGGGGCTACGAGCAGTACTTC. Translating gives CASARDRGYEQYF.

V is TRBV9 and J is TRBJ1-2, with a possible D match to TRBD1 (5 bases). The V gene lost 4 bases and the J gene lost 4 bases, with 17 bases spanning the gap. From germline, CDR1 is SGDLS and CDR2 YYNGEE. CDR3 size: 15 residues. Written as DNA, the CDR3 is TGTGCCAGCAGCAGCCCGACAGCCGGGCCCTATGGCTACACCTTC. Translated, it gives CASSSPTAGPYGYTF.

The V and J genes are TRBV15 and TRBJ2-5, with D unresolved. The CDR3 runs to 14 residues. In germline, CDR1 is LNHNV, CDR2 YYDKDF (reference sequence). Trimming cost V 4 bases and J 5 bases, with 14 bases left between them. The CDR3 sequence: CATSMRGDGETQYF. The CDR3 nucleotides read TGTGCCACCAGCATGCGCGGAGACGGGGAGACCCAGTACTTC.

In this sample, this clone is medium-sized (0.01 to 0.1%). The V call is TRBV2, the J call TRBJ1-1; TRBD1 matches 7 bases. CDR1 and CDR2 from the germline V gene are SNHLY and FYNNEI. CDR3 length: 12 amino acids. V lost 10 bases and J lost 7; bases outside the gene matches: 9. The CDR3: CAIRQGQGEAFF. The CDR3 bases are TGTGCCATCAGACAGGGTCAGGGTGAAGCTTTCTTT.

The chain employs TRBV5-6 and TRBJ2-1, with a weak D call TRBD2 (6 bases). The CDR3 length is 17 residues. Germline loops: CDR1 SGHDT, CDR2 YYEEEE. V dropped 4 bases and J dropped 0 bases, with 17 bases sitting between them. The CDR3, as DNA: TGTGCCAGCAGCCTGGAGGTAGCGGTGAGCTCCTACAATGAGCAGTTCTTC. Translated: CASSLEVAVSSYNEQFF.

This chain joins TRBV19 and TRBJ2-3; 15 bases line up with TRBD2. V lost 9 bases to trimming and J lost 5 bases; unmatched junction nucleotides: 6. This CDR3 spans 15 amino acids. Germline assignment: CDR1 LNHDA and CDR2 SQIVND (reference sequence). The DNA for the CDR3 is TGTGCCAGCAGAGGACTAGCGGGGGGGCAAGATACGCAGTATTTT. This translates into CASRGLAGGQDTQYF.

The rearrangement joins TRBV3-1 (or the pseudogene TRBV3-2) to TRBJ2-2; 10 bases agree with TRBD2. J lost 4 bases, V lost 4 bases, and 3 bases had no gene match. In germline, CDR1 is LGHDT, CDR2 YNNKEL (reference sequence). This CDR3 has 15 amino acids. CDR3 bases: TGTGCCAGCAGCCCTAGCGGGAGCCGCACCGGGGAGCTGTTTTTT. Translation gives CASSPSGSRTGELFF.

The genes are TRBV28 and TRBJ2-7; 9 nucleotides match TRBD2. Trimming cost V 4 bases and J 5 bases; bases outside gene matches: 9. Germline loops: CDR1 MDHEN, CDR2 SYDVKM. This CDR3 region has 15 residues. CDR3 nucleotides: TGTGCCAGCAGTTCGGCTAGCGGGAAAGGGGACGAGCAGTACTTC. Protein: CASSSASGKGDEQYF.

The chain uses TRBV3-1 (or the pseudogene TRBV3-2) and TRBJ2-3; 14 bases map to TRBD2. V shed 4 bases and J 7 bases; nucleotides not matched to a gene: 7. CDR3 length equals 16 residues. Germline V CDR1 and CDR2: LGHDT, YNNKEL (reference sequence). The CDR3 DNA reads as TGTGCCAGCAGCCTTGGGACTAGCGGGGGTCGGTATACGCAGTATTTT. Translation gives CASSLGTSGGRYTQYF.

This clone appeared a few times. The chain employs TRBV6-2 or TRBV6-3 and TRBJ1-1; 7 bases line up with TRBD1. From germline, CDR1 is MNHEY and CDR2 SVGEGT. V was pared by 6 bases and J by 1 base, with 5 bases of the junction left unmatched. This CDR3 region has 14 residues. The CDR3 loop is CASSKQGTNTEAFF. The CDR3 nucleotides are TGTGCCAGCAGCAAACAGGGGACGAACACTGAAGCTTTCTTT.

V gene TRBV28 combines with J gene TRBJ1-1; D gene unclear. The V end was cut by 2 bases, the J end by 0 bases, with 7 bases between. The germline CDR1 and CDR2 sequences are MDHEN and SYDVKM. CDR3 length: 14 residues. The CDR3 sequence: CASSLRGLNTEAFF. CDR3 nucleotide sequence: TGTGCCAGCAGTTTACGGGGTTTGAACACTGAAGCTTTCTTT. The whole variable domain, filled in from reference TRBV28 and TRBJ1-1, reads DVKVTQSSRYLVKRTGEKVFLECVQDMDHENMFWYRQDPGLGLRLIYFSYDVKMKEKGDIPEGYSVSREKKERFSLILESASTNQTSMYLCASSLRGLNTEAFFGQGTRLTVV.

The V call is TRBV9, the J call TRBJ2-2, with a tentative D call TRBD2 (5 bases). V was clipped by 6 bases and J by 1 base, with 10 bases between them. In germline, CDR1 is SGDLS, CDR2 YYNGEE. This CDR3 has 14 residues. CDR3 sequence reads: CASMRAGNTGELFF. CDR3 sequence (DNA): TGTGCCAGCATGAGGGCAGGGAACACCGGGGAGCTGTTTTTT.

This clone was found a few times. The chain uses TRBV19 and TRBJ2-7, with 8 bases that match TRBD2. The CDR3 is made up of 14 amino acids. Unmatched junction bases numbered 7, after V lost 3 bases and J lost 6 bases. The V gene's germline CDR1 is LNHDA and CDR2 SQIVND (reference sequence). CDR3 sequence (DNA): TGTGCCAGTAGTATTCCAGGACTAGCATCCGAGCAGTACTTC. It encodes CASSIPGLASEQYF.

This chain links TRBV7-2 with TRBJ1-6, with D maybe TRBD1 (6 bases). The CDR3 consists of 17 residues. Germline CDR1 is SGHTA and CDR2 is FQGNSA. Trimming took off 5 bases at V and 1 base at J, with 15 bases between the two ends. CDR3 nucleotides: TGTGCCAGCAGCCCCTCCGTGGGGGCATCCTATAATTCACCCCTCCACTTT. Translated: CASSPSVGASYNSPLHF.

The chain couples TRBV30 to TRBJ1-2; a weak D match, TRBD1 (5 bases). CDR3 length equals 15 residues. Germline CDR1 reads GTSNPN; CDR2 reads SVGIG (reference sequence). Trimming left V 3 bases short and J 4 bases short, with 18 bases between. CDR3 residues: CAWSSAGGELYGYTF. The CDR3 DNA reads as TGTGCCTGGAGCTCGGCGGGGGGGGAGCTCTATGGCTACACCTTC.

The V and J genes are TRBV19 and TRBJ2-7; 15 bases agree with TRBD2. CDR1 is LNHDA and CDR2 is SQIVND in the germline V gene (reference sequence). The trim removed 6 bases at V and 6 bases at J, leaving 15 bases unmatched. CDR3 length: 18 residues. In nucleotides, the CDR3 is TGTGCCAGTAGCACAGGGACTAGCGGGAGGCCAAAGGGGGTCGAGCAGTACTTC. It yields the protein CASSTGTSGRPKGVEQYF.

This chain links TRBV11-2 with TRBJ1-6, with a tentative D call TRBD1 (6 bases). With 5 bases removed from V and 6 bases from J, the gap between germline ends came to 20 bases. The CDR3 has 17 amino acids. In germline, CDR1 is SGHAT, CDR2 FQNNGV. CDR3 in amino acids: CASSARRQASPNSPLHF. The CDR3 DNA is TGTGCCAGCAGCGCCCGAAGACAGGCCTCTCCTAATTCACCCCTCCACTTT.

The chain links TRBV3-1 (or the pseudogene TRBV3-2) to TRBJ2-3; 8 nucleotides agree with TRBD2. The CDR3 spans 15 residues. Germline V gives CDR1 LGHDT, CDR2 YNNKEL (reference sequence). With 6 bases clipped from V and 1 base from J, the junction kept 6 bases outside the gene matches. CDR3 DNA: TGTGCCAGCAGTCTACTAGCGGCCGGCACAGATACGCAGTATTTT. Residues: CASSLLAAGTDTQYF.

This chain uses TRBV6-5 with TRBJ1-1; D unresolved. Germline lookup yields CDR1 MNHEY and CDR2 SVGAGI. Trimming took off 5 bases at V and 3 bases at J, with 7 bases between the two ends. The CDR3 spans 12 residues. The CDR3, as DNA: TGTGCCAGCAGTCCAGGCTACACTGAAGCTTTCTTT. As protein: CASSPGYTEAFF.

J is TRBJ2-5 and V is TRBV10-3; 10 positions match TRBD2. The CDR3 loop spans 14 amino acids. Per germline, CDR1 ENHRY and CDR2 SYGVKD. The ends lost 8 bases at V and 2 bases at J; junction bases unmatched: 5. The CDR3 loop reads CAISGTSEQETQYF. In nucleotides, the CDR3 is TGTGCCATCTCGGGGACTAGCGAGCAAGAGACCCAGTACTTC.

CDR3 sequence reads: CASSVGLATNEQFF. The CDR3 coding sequence is TGTGCCAGCAGCGTAGGACTAGCGACGAATGAGCAGTTCTTC. The chain couples TRBV9 to TRBJ2-1, with 8 bases matching TRBD2. The germline gives CDR1 SGDLS, CDR2 YYNGEE. Trimming removed 0 bases from V and 7 bases from J; junction bases left unmatched: 3. CDR3 length: 14 residues.

There are a few counts of this clone. The rearrangement links TRBV5-1 to TRBJ1-1; 7 nucleotides line up with TRBD1. The CDR3 has 18 amino acids. J was trimmed by 0 bases and V by 2 bases; bases with no gene match: 13. Germline loops: CDR1 SGHRS, CDR2 YFSETQ. CDR3 nucleotides: TGCGCCAGCAGCTTAGTTCGAGGGACAGACTACATGAACACTGAAGCTTTCTTT. Amino acid sequence: CASSLVRGTDYMNTEAFF.

This chain connects TRBV19 to TRBJ2-1; D gene uncertain. This CDR3 has 17 amino acids. Trimming took off 4 bases at V and 0 bases at J, with 16 bases between the two ends. Germline CDR1 and CDR2: LNHDA and SQIVND (reference sequence). CDR3 sequence reads: CASSNHQAASSYNEQFF. The DNA of the CDR3 is TGTGCCAGTAGTAATCATCAAGCCGCAAGCTCCTACAATGAGCAGTTCTTC.

The chain carries TRBV6-2 or TRBV6-3 and TRBJ2-1, with D uncertain. V lost 0 bases and J 4 bases, leaving 10 bases between the germline ends. The CDR3 has 15 amino acids. Germline V gene data show CDR1 as MNHEY and CDR2 as SVGEGT. The chain's CDR3 is CASSYSSNIYNEQFF. Here the CDR3 DNA reads TGTGCCAGCAGTTACTCTAGCAACATTTACAATGAGCAGTTCTTC.

This clone was recorded only once. This chain joins TRBV6-2 or TRBV6-3 and TRBJ2-7; no reliable D call. With 0 bases removed from V and 1 base from J, the gap between germline ends came to 10 bases. Germline values: CDR1 MNHEY, CDR2 SVGEGT. The CDR3 runs to 15 residues. The CDR3 region has the DNA TGTGCCAGCAGTTACTCTAACACAGCTTCCTACGAGCAGTACTTC. Residues: CASSYSNTASYEQYF.